This T cell receptor (beta chain) derives from a study of Ad26.COV2.S vaccination and SARS-CoV-2 variants. Study details: The Ad26.COV2.S arm of the COV1001 trial was where the donor was placed. Ad26.COV2.S, an intramuscular injection, was given once or twice 56 days apart.

The V gene lost 0 bases and the J gene lost 0 bases, with 8 bases spanning the gap. There are 15 residues in the CDR3. The germline gives CDR1 MNHEY, CDR2 SMNVEV (reference sequence). This clone was counted between two and nine times. Treatment given: roughly 19 received Ad26.COV2.S at low or high dose, single or two shots; several received placebo; per-sample allocation not given. Samples analyzed were those drawn on day 63 after the first vaccine or placebo injection. TCRdb keeps only in-frame clones here, not all; method: immunoSEQ multiplex PCR. Of more than 300,000 clones in the sample, approximately 86% are singletons; the top ten hold roughly 10%.

The chain carries TRBV27 and TRBJ1-1, with D possibly being TRBD1 (5 bases). The source of this sequence is a person between 18 and 60 years old who received the Ad26.COV2.S COVID-19 vaccine or a placebo. The source material was peripheral blood, sampled in a trial of Ad26.COV2.S vaccine versus placebo. For the CDR3, the DNA is TGTGCCAGCAGTTTATCCAGGGATTTGAACACTGAAGCTTTCTTT. It codes for CASSLSRDLNTEAFF.